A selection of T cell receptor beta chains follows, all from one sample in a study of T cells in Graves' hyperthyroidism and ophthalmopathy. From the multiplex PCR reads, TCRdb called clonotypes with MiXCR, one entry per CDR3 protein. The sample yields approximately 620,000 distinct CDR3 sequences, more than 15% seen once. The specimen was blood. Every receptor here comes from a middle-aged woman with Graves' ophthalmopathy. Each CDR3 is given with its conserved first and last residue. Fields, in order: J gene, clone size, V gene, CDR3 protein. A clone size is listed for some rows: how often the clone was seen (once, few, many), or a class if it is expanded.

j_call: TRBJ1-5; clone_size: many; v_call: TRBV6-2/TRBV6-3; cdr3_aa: CASSYRHGWHF
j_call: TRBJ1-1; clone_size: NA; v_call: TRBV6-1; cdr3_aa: CASSEARSTAEAFF
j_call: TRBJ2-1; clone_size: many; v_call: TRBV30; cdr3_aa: CAWSAWGAEQFF
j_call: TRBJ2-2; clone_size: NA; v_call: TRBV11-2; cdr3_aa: CAISGRVGELFF
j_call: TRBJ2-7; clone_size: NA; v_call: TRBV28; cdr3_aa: CASSYSAVPYEQYF
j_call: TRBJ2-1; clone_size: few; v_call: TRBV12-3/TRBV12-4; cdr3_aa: CASRSSGHNEQFF
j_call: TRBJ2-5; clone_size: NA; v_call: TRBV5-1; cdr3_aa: CASSWAGPRQETQYF
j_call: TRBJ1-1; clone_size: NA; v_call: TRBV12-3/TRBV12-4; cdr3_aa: CASSGRTLNTEAFF
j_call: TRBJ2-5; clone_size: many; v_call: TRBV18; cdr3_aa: CASSPNGGETQYF
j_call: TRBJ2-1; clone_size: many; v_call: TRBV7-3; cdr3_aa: CASSAITGGNEQFF
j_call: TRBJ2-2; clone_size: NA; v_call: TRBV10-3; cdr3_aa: CAISRGTQGAGELFF
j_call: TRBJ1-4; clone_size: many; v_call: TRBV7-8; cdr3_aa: CASSLATGGFSEKLFF
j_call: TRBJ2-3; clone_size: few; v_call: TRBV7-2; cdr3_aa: CASSLTPSGDTQYF
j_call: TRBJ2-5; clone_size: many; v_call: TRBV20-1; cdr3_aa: CSAKEREGAETQYF
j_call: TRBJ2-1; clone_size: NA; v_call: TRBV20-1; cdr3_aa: CSARSAGSTYNEQFF
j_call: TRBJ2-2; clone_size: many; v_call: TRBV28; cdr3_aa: CASSLPGHFTGELFF
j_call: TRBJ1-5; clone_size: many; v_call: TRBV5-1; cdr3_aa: CASSLRTGNQPQHF
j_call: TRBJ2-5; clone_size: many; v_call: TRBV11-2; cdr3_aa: CASSKGASVGTQYF
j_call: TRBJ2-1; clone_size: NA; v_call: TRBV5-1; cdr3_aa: CASTPRGGANEQFF
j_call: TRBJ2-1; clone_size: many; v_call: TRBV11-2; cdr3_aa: CASSEQGHQSSYNEQFF
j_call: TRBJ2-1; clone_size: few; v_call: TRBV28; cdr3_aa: CASSPRTFSPTSYNEQFF
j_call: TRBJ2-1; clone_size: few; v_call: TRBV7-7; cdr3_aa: CASSLAGLAGEEQFF
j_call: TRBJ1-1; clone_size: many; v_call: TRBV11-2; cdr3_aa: CASRWTLYNTEAFF
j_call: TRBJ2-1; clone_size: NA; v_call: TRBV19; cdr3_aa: CASSIDNGGAYNEQFF
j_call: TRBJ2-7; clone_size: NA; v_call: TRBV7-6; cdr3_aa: CASSLGATGFPYEQYF
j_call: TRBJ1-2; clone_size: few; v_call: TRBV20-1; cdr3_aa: CSATGGGYGYTF
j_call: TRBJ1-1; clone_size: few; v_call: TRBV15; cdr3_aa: CATSRDLGAGTEAFF
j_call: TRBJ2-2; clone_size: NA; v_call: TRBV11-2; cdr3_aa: CASSQGGLNTGELFF
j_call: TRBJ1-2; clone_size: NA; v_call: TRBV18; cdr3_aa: CASSRSGTRQAGYTF
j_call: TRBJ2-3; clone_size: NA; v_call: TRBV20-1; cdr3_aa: CSVPGQGTDTQYF
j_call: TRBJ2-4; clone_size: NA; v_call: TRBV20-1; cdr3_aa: CSARDTNIQYF
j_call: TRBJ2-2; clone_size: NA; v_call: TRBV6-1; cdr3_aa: CASNLRDGNTGELFF
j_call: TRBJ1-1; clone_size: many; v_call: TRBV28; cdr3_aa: CASSLADRETTEAFF
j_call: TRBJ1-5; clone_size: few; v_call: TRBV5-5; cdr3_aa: CASSLAAGAGGNQPQHF
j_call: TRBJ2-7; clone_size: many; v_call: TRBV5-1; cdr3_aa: CASLCDRPEQYF
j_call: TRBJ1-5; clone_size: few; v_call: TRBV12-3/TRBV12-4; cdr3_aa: CASSLADRDQPQHF
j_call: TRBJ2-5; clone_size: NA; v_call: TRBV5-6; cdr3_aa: CASSLAPAGGETQYF
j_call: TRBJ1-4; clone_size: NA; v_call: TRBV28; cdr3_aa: CASSSGTGGFNEKLFF
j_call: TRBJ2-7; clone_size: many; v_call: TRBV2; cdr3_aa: CASSALTRGKYEQYF
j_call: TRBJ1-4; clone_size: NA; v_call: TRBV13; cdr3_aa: CASSQGRGGNEKLFF
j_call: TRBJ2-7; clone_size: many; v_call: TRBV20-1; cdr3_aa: CSASVTGSYEQYF
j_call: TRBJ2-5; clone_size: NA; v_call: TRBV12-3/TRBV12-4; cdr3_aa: CASSLANWETQYF
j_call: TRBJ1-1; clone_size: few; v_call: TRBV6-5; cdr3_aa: CASSYLFAEAFF
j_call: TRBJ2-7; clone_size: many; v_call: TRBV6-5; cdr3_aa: CASSYSGEGNEQYF
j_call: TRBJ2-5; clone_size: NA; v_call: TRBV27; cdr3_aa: CASGWGRTSAQETQYF
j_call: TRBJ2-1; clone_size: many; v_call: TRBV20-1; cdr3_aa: CSAQSLAPGEQFF
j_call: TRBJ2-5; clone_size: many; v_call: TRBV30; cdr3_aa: CAWTKTGSQETQYF
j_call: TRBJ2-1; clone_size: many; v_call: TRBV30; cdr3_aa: CAWSAAGLGSGQQFF